This T cell receptor (beta chain) was captured in a study of cytomegalovirus exposure and HLA in healthy donors. Study-wide context: Assignment to the Caucasian-associated ancestry cluster applied to less than 85% of the approximately 360 genotyped donors.

CDR1 MNHNY and CDR2 SVGAGI come from the germline V gene (reference sequence). V was clipped by 4 bases and J by 0 bases, with 10 bases between them. This CDR3 region has 15 residues. PCR amplification relied on 60 Vbeta primers (plus 13 Jbeta primers). Clones were read by immunoSEQ multiplex PCR, and TCRdb kept only the in-frame ones, dropping some. The sample records 90,000 to 150,000 clones, about three fifths being singletons. Overall study findings and caveats: High sensitivity and specificity were reportedly achieved when the classifier diagnosed cytomegalovirus status. In all likelihood, a cluster of highly shared sequence variants was a sequencing artifact.

As for this clone: Its antigen is still unknown.

The source material was PBMCs. V gene TRBV6-6 combines with J gene TRBJ2-1, with unresolved D. The clonotype originates from a man aged 40-50 years in good health and CMV-seropositive. CDR3 protein: CASSSPPSSYNEQFF. The CDR3 DNA is TGTGCCAGCAGTTCCCCGCCTAGCTCCTACAATGAGCAGTTCTTC.